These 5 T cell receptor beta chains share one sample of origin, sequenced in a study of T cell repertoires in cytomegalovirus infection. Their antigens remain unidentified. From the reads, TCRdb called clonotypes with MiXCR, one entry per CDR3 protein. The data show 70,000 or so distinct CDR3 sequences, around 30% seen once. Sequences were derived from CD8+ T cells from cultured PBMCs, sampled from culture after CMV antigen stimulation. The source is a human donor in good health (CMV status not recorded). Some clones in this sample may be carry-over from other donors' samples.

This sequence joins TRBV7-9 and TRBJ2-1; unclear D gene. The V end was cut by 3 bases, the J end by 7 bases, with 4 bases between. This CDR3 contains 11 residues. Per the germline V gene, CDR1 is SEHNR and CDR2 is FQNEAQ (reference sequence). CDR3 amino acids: CASSFGNEQFF. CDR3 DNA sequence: TGTGCCAGCAGCTTCGGGAATGAGCAGTTCTTC.

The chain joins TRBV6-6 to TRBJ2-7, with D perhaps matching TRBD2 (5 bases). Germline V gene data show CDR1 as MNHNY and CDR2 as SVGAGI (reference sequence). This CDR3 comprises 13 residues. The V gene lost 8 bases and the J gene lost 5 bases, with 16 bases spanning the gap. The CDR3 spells CASAVSGSNEQYF. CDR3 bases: TGTGCCAGCGCGGTCTCGGGGAGCAACGAGCAGTACTTC.

The CDR3, as DNA: TGTGCCAGCCTGGGGAGGGGGGTGGCTGAAGCTTTCTTT. Protein: CASLGRGVAEAFF. The rearrangement joins TRBV19 to TRBJ1-1; the D gene is possibly TRBD1 (6 bases). The germline V gene has CDR1 LNHDA and CDR2 SQIVND (reference sequence). Trimming pared 9 bases from V and 6 bases from J, leaving 17 bases between. This CDR3 is 13 amino acids long.

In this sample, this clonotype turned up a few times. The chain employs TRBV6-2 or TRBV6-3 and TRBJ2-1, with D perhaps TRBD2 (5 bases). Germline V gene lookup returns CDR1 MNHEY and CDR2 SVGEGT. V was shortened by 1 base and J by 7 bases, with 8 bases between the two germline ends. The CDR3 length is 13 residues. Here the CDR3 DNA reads TGTGCCAGCAGTTACTTCCGGGGTAATGAGCAGTTCTTC. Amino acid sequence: CASSYFRGNEQFF.

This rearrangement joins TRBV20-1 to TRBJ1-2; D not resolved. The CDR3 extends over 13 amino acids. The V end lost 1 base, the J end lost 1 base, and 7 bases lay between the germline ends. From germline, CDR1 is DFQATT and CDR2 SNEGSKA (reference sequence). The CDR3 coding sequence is TGCAGTGCTAGAGTACAGCTTAACTATGGCTACACCTTC. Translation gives CSARVQLNYGYTF.